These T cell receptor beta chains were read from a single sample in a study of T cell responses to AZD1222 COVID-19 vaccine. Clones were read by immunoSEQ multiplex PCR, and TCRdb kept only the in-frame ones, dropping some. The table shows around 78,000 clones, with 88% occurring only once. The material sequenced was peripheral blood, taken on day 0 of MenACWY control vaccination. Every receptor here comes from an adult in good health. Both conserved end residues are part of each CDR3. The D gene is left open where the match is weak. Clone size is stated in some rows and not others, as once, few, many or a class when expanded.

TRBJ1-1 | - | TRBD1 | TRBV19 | CASSRGQAFF | TGTGCCAGTTCCAGGGGGCAAGCTTTCTTT
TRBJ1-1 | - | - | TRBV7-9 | CASSLLGKEAFF | TGTGCCAGCAGCTTACTCGGAAAGGAAGCTTTCTTT
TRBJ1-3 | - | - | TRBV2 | CASSEAFSGNTIYF | TGTGCCAGCAGTGAAGCGTTCTCTGGAAACACCATATATTTT
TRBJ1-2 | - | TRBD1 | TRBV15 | CATSRGQGGNGYTF | TGTGCCACCAGCAGAGGACAGGGGGGAAATGGCTACACCTTC
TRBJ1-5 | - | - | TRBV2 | CASTYYSNQPQHF | TGTGCCAGCACTTATTATAGCAATCAGCCCCAGCATTTT
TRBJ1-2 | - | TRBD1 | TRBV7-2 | CASSLGGTAYGYTF | TGTGCCAGCAGCTTAGGAGGGACAGCCTATGGCTACACCTTC
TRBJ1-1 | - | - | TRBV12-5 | CASGAGHNTEAFF | TGTGCTAGTGGTGCGGGACACAACACTGAAGCTTTCTTT
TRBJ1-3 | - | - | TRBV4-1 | CASSQDGGAGNTIYF | TGCGCCAGCAGCCAAGACGGAGGGGCGGGAAACACCATATATTTT
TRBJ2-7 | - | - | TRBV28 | CASSLATGFEQYF | TGTGCCAGCAGCCTGGCCACAGGATTCGAGCAGTACTTC
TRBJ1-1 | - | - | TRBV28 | CASSLPENTEAFF | TGTGCCAGCAGTTTGCCGGAGAACACTGAAGCTTTCTTT
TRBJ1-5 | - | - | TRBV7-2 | CASSLTGGGDSNQPQHF | TGTGCCAGCAGCTTAACTGGCGGGGGGGATAGCAATCAGCCCCAGCATTTT
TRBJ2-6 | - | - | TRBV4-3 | CASSQQGTSSGANVLTF | TGCGCCAGCAGCCAACAGGGGACGAGCTCTGGGGCCAACGTCCTGACTTTC
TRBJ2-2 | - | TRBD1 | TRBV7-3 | CASSSTGTGELFF | TGTGCCAGCAGCTCGACAGGGACCGGGGAGCTGTTTTTT
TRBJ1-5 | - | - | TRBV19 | CASSILGARGNQPQHF | TGTGCCAGTAGTATATTGGGCGCGCGGGGCAATCAGCCCCAGCATTTT
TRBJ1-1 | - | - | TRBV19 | CASIRGGAGNTEAFF | TGTGCCAGTATACGGGGAGGTGCGGGGAACACTGAAGCTTTCTTT
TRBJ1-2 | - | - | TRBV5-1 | CASSSGSYGYTF | TGCGCCAGCAGCTCCGGGAGCTATGGCTACACCTTC
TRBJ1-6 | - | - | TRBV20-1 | CSASRPATAYNSPLHF | TGCAGTGCTAGTCGTCCCGCGACAGCTTATAATTCACCCCTCCACTTT
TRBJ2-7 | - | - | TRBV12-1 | CASSNSYEQYF | TGTGCCAGCAGCAACAGCTACGAGCAGTACTTC
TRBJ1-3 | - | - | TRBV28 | CVSGGWDTIYF | TGCGTCTCGGGGGGTTGGGACACCATATATTTT
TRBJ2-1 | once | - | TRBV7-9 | CASSQLANEQFF | TGTGCCAGCAGTCAGCTGGCCAATGAGCAGTTCTTC
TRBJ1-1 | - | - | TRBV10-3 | CAISEPRNTEAFF | TGTGCCATCAGTGAGCCCCGAAACACTGAAGCTTTCTTT
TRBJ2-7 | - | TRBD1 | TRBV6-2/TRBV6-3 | CASSYRQGNEQYF | TGTGCCAGCAGTTACCGACAGGGGAACGAGCAGTACTTC
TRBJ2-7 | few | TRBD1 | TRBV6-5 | CASSTDRGRDEQYF | TGTGCCAGCAGTACGGACAGGGGACGCGACGAGCAGTACTTC
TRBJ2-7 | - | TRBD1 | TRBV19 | CASTPLTGPDPYEQYF | TGTGCCAGTACCCCCTTGACAGGGCCTGACCCCTACGAGCAGTACTTC
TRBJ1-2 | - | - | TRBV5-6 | CASSKGMPAGTLKSYTF | TGTGCCAGCAGCAAGGGAATGCCAGCCGGGACACTAAAATCCTACACCTTC
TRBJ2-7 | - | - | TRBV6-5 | CASWGAVEQYF | TGTGCCAGCTGGGGTGCTGTCGAGCAGTACTTC
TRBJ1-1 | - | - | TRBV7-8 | CASSLGTASTEAFF | TGTGCCAGCAGCTTGGGGACCGCCTCAACTGAAGCTTTCTTT
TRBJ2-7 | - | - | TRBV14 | CASSQQGTSYEQYF | TGTGCCAGCAGCCAACAGGGGACAAGCTACGAGCAGTACTTC
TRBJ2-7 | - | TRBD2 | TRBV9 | CASSVAASGPEQYF | TGTGCCAGCAGCGTAGCGGCTAGCGGGCCCGAGCAGTACTTC
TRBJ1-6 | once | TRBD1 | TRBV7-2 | CASSQTGLYNSPLHF | TGTGCCAGCAGTCAGACAGGGCTCTATAATTCACCCCTCCACTTT
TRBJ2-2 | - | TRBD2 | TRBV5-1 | CASSSSVERGTNTGELFF | TGCGCCAGCAGCTCGAGTGTTGAGCGGGGGACCAACACCGGGGAGCTGTTTTTT
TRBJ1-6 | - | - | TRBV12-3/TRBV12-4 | CASRGSGNSPLHF | TGTGCCAGCAGGGGTTCGGGTAATTCACCCCTCCACTTT
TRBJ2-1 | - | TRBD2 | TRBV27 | CASSARGLAVYNEQFF | TGTGCCAGCAGCGCCAGGGGACTAGCGGTCTACAATGAGCAGTTCTTC
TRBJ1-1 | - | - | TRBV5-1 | CASSPQGQGNTEAFF | TGCGCCAGCAGCCCCCAAGGTCAGGGGAACACTGAAGCTTTCTTT
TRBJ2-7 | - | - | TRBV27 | CASSFWGGHYEQYF | TGTGCCAGCAGTTTTTGGGGTGGACACTACGAGCAGTACTTC
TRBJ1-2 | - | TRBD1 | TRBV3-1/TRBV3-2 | CASSQDRTGGNYGYTF | TGTGCCAGCAGCCAAGATAGGACAGGAGGCAACTATGGCTACACCTTC
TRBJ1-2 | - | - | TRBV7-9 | CASASRALAYGYTF | TGTGCCAGCGCATCCAGGGCCTTAGCCTATGGCTACACCTTC
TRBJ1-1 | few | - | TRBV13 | CASSLVGAFF | TGTGCCAGCAGCTTAGTTGGGGCTTTCTTT
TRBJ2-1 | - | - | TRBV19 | CASSVANEQFF | TGTGCCAGTAGTGTCGCCAATGAGCAGTTCTTC
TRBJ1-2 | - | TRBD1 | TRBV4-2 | CASSQAGTGRAYGYTF | TGTGCCAGCAGCCAAGCCGGGACAGGGAGAGCCTATGGCTACACCTTC
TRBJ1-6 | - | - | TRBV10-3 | CAISGQGYNSPLHF | TGTGCCATCAGTGGTCAGGGTTATAATTCACCCCTCCACTTT
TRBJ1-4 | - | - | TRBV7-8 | CASSFLSGAEKLFF | TGTGCCAGCAGCTTCTTGTCAGGCGCCGAAAAACTGTTTTTT
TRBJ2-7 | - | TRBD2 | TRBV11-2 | CASSLVPTSGGAYEQYF | TGTGCCAGCAGCTTAGTTCCGACTAGCGGGGGGGCCTACGAGCAGTACTTC
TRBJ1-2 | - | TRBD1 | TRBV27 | CASKDRELYGYTF | TGTGCCAGTAAGGACAGGGAACTCTATGGCTACACCTTC
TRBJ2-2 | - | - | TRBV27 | CASTLGAGYTGELFF | TGTGCCAGCACCCTGGGGGCGGGGTACACCGGGGAGCTGTTTTTT
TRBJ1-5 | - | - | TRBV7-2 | CASSSGGNQPQHF | TGTGCCAGCAGCTCGGGGGGGAATCAGCCCCAGCATTTT
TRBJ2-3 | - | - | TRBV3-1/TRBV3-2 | CASSQDRTGGHTDTQYF | TGTGCCAGCAGCCAAGATCGTACGGGGGGCCACACAGATACGCAGTATTTT